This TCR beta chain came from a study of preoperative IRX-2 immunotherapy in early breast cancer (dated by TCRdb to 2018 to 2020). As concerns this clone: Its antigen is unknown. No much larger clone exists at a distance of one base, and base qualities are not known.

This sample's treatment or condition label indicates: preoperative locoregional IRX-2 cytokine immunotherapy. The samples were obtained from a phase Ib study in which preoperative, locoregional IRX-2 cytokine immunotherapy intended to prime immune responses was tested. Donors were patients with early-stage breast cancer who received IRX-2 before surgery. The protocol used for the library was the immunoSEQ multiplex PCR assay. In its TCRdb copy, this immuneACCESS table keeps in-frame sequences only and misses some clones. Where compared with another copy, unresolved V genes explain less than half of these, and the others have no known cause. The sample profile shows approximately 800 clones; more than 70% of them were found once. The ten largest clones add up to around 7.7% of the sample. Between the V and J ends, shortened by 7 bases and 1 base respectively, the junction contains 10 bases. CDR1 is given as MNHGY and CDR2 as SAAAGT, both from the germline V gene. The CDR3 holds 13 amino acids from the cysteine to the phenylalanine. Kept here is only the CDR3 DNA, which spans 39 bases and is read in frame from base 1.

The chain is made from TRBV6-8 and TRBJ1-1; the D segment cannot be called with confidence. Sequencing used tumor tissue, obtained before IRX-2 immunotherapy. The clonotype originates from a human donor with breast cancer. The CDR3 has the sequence CASTHVGNTEAFF. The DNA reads TGTGCCAGCACCCACGTGGGGAACACTGAAGCTTTCTTT.